These 30 T cell receptor beta chains originate from one sample sequenced in a study of blood T cell repertoires in COVID-19. The data were produced by immunoSEQ multiplex PCR, yet TCRdb's version contains in-frame clones alone and is incomplete. The table has fewer than 250,000 clones, around 80% seen once; the top ten hold less than 20%. Sequenced: peripheral blood. The receptors stem from a human donor in a cohort sampled during active COVID-19.

The chain employs TRBV27 and TRBJ2-5; 8 bases are shared with TRBD1. The CDR3 covers 16 residues. The ends lost 4 bases at V and 4 bases at J; junction bases unmatched: 11. Germline V gives CDR1 MNHEY, CDR2 SMNVEV (reference sequence). CDR3 in amino acids: CASSSGRQGRIETQYF. CDR3 sequence (DNA): TGTGCCAGCAGTTCAGGACGACAGGGGAGAATAGAGACCCAGTACTTC.

For the CDR3, the DNA is TGCGCCAGCAGCTTGGGGCCCACGAACACCGGGGAGCTGTTTTTT. Translation gives CASSLGPTNTGELFF. The chain links TRBV5-1 to TRBJ2-2; D call uncertain. The CDR3 spans 15 residues. V was cut by 0 bases and J by 0 bases, with 6 bases left in between. The V gene's germline CDR1 is SGHRS and CDR2 YFSETQ.

The chain employs TRBV5-1 and TRBJ2-2; 12 bases line up with TRBD2. In germline, CDR1 is SGHRS, CDR2 YFSETQ. There are 16 residues in the CDR3. V gave up 4 bases and J gave up 6 bases; unmatched junction bases: 7. In DNA form, the CDR3 reads TGCGCCAGCAGCCAGACTAGCGGGGGCCATTCCGGGGAGCTGTTTTTT. Its protein is CASSQTSGGHSGELFF.

This sequence joins TRBV11-2 and TRBJ2-7, with TRBD1 matching over 10 bases. There are 13 residues in the CDR3. J lost 6 bases, V lost 5 bases, and 4 bases had no gene match. Germline CDR1 reads SGHAT; CDR2 reads FQNNGV. CDR3 protein: CASSRDRGREQYV. The CDR3 nucleotides read TGTGCCAGCAGCCGGGACAGGGGCCGCGAGCAGTACGTC.

This sequence joins TRBV28 and TRBJ1-1; D remains unclear. The CDR3 consists of 13 residues. V was shortened by 4 bases and J by 1 base, with 7 bases between the two germline ends. Germline-derived CDR1 and CDR2 are MDHEN and SYDVKM. The CDR3 coding sequence is TGTGCCAGCAGTTGGCAAACGAACACTGAAGCTTTCTTT. Translation gives CASSWQTNTEAFF.

The chain is built from TRBV7-9 and TRBJ2-5; the D gene is possibly TRBD2 (6 bases). V lost 6 bases and J lost 2, with 13 bases in between. CDR1 and CDR2 from the germline V gene are SEHNR and FQNEAQ (reference sequence). This CDR3 is built from 14 residues. CDR3 residues: CASSYRDLQETQYF. For the CDR3, the DNA is TGTGCCAGCAGTTATCGGGACTTACAAGAGACCCAGTACTTC.

The table lists this clone with a few counts. V usage is TRBV7-2 and J usage is TRBJ1-2; D gene unclear. CDR1 and CDR2 from the germline V gene are SGHTA and FQGNSA. CDR3 length: 15 amino acids. Trimming removed 6 bases at V and 3 bases at J, with 17 bases between. The CDR3 nucleotides are TGTGCCAGCAGTATCCTCCTCCGGGGTGACTATGGCTACACCTTC. Encoded protein: CASSILLRGDYGYTF.

This chain joins TRBV14 and TRBJ2-5, with D perhaps matching TRBD1 (6 bases). V was pared by 10 bases and J by 5 bases, with 23 bases between. Germline V gene lookup returns CDR1 SGHDN and CDR2 FVKESK. This CDR3 is built from 15 residues. The DNA of the CDR3 is TGTGCCACCTCGGCGACAGGCTTAGGATACGAGACCCAGTACTTC. Amino acids: CATSATGLGYETQYF. Full variable domain (rest looked up from reference TRBV14 and TRBJ2-5): EAGVTQFPSHSVIEKGQTVTLRCDPISGHDNLYWYRRVMGKEIKFLLHFVKESKQDESGMPNNRFLAERTGGTYSTLKVQPAELEDSGVYFCATSATGLGYETQYFGPGTRLLVL.

This clone appeared a single time. The chain carries TRBV30 and TRBJ1-4, with 7 bases matching TRBD1. This CDR3 has 15 residues. V was clipped by 4 bases and J by 2 bases; unmatched bases: 7. The V gene's germline CDR1 is GTSNPN and CDR2 SVGIG (reference sequence). The CDR3: CAWTGEQGTNEKLFF. Written as DNA, the CDR3 is TGTGCCTGGACCGGAGAACAGGGGACTAATGAAAAACTGTTTTTT.

With regard to this clone: The same CDR3 arises from other DNA sequences in this sample as well. The chain links TRBV9 to TRBJ2-2; D is possibly TRBD1 (5 bases). The CDR3 runs 14 residues. Trimming removed 1 base from V and 2 bases from J, with 6 bases in between. Germline-derived CDR1 and CDR2 are SGDLS and YYNGEE. CDR3 in amino acids: CASSVQGNTGELFF. In DNA form, the CDR3 reads TGTGCCAGCAGCGTACAGGGTAACACCGGGGAGCTGTTTTTT.

The chain carries TRBV6-5 and TRBJ1-4, with 9 bases aligning to TRBD1. J gave up 3 bases and V 6 bases, and 5 bases lay outside the gene matches. Germline CDR1 MNHEY, CDR2 SVGAGI. This CDR3 comprises 15 residues. The CDR3 DNA is TGTGCCAGCAGGGGGGACAGGGCGCCTAATGAAAAACTGTTTTTT. Its translation is CASRGDRAPNEKLFF.

This chain joins TRBV6-1 and TRBJ1-4; 7 bases are a match to TRBD1. The V and J ends lost 3 bases and 6 bases, in that order; junction bases with no gene match: 19. CDR3 size: 19 residues. Germline-derived CDR1 and CDR2 are MNHNS and SASEGT. The CDR3 DNA reads TGTGCCAGCAGTGATTTCAGCTCCTCCTACAGGGGCGGGGATGAAAAACTGTTTTTT. Protein: CASSDFSSSYRGGDEKLFF.

The gene calls are TRBV7-2 and TRBJ1-1; TRBD1 agrees at 8 bases. The CDR3 runs 16 residues. The germline gives CDR1 SGHTA, CDR2 FQGNSA. Losses at the gene ends were 5 bases for V and 1 base for J; bases not matched to a gene: 9. CDR3 in DNA: TGTGCCAGCAGCCTGCATGGGACAGGAGCGAACACTGAAGCTTTCTTT. It yields the protein CASSLHGTGANTEAFF.

The V and J genes are TRBV6-5 and TRBJ1-3; TRBD1 might be the D (6 bases). Germline-derived CDR1 and CDR2 are MNHEY and SVGAGI. The CDR3 has 13 residues. V lost 10 bases, J lost 3 bases, and 13 bases lay in between. CDR3 DNA sequence: TGTGCCACCCTCAGGGGCCTTGGAAACACCATATATTTT. Translated, it gives CATLRGLGNTIYF.

The chain is built from TRBV7-9 and TRBJ2-2; unclear D gene. Trimming pared 3 bases from V and 7 bases from J, leaving 12 bases between. The CDR3 is made up of 14 amino acids. Germline-derived CDR1 and CDR2 are SEHNR and FQNEAQ (reference sequence). CDR3 sequence (DNA): TGTGCCAGCAGCTTTGTTATTTCCGGCGGGGAGCTGTTTTTT. As protein: CASSFVISGGELFF. The complete variable domain, with remaining parts taken from reference TRBV7-9 and TRBJ2-2, reads DTGVSQNPRHKITKRGQNVTFRCDPISEHNRLYWYRQTLGQGPEFLTYFQNEAQLEKSRLLSDRFSAERPKGSFSTLEIQRTEQGDSAMYLCASSFVISGGELFFGEGSRLTVL.

The V and J genes are TRBV2 and TRBJ2-5; 11 bases fit TRBD2. This CDR3 region has 15 residues. Per the germline V gene, CDR1 is SNHLY and CDR2 is FYNNEI. V was clipped by 5 bases and J by 1 base; unmatched bases: 3. The CDR3 spells CASSPTSGTQETQYF. The CDR3 nucleotides are TGTGCCAGCAGTCCGACTAGCGGGACCCAAGAGACCCAGTACTTC.

The chain couples TRBV2 to TRBJ2-2, with D possibly matching TRBD1 (6 bases). The CDR3 runs to 13 residues. CDR1 and CDR2 (germline): SNHLY, FYNNEI. Trimming took 7 bases from V and 6 from J, leaving 12 bases between them. CDR3 bases: TGTGCCAGCATTCCACAGGGATCCGGGGAGCTGTTTTTT. It translates to CASIPQGSGELFF.

This chain links TRBV7-2 with TRBJ1-2; no firm D call. V lost 4 bases and J 3 bases, leaving 12 bases between the germline ends. The CDR3 consists of 14 residues. Looked up from germline, CDR1 is SGHTA and CDR2 is FQGNSA. This CDR3 is CASSWALSDYGYTF. The DNA of the CDR3 is TGTGCCAGCAGCTGGGCCTTGTCGGACTATGGCTACACCTTC.

A few counts support this clone. An end of the junction does not agree with germline; a read error may underlie this. CDR3 protein: CASRVAGDSHEQYF. DNA for the CDR3: TGTGCCAGCAGGGTAGCGGGAGACTCCCACGAGCAGTACTTC. This sequence joins TRBV27 and TRBJ2-7; 9 bases are a match to TRBD2. Germline lookup yields CDR1 MNHEY and CDR2 SMNVEV (reference sequence). The CDR3 is made up of 14 amino acids.

The rearrangement links TRBV14 to TRBJ2-5, with D possibly matching TRBD1 (5 bases). Germline loops: CDR1 SGHDN, CDR2 FVKESK. Between the trimmed V and J ends, which lost 4 bases and 7 bases, there was a span of 13 bases. The CDR3 runs to 13 residues. The CDR3 nucleotides read TGTGCCAGCAGCCTCGGACCAGACAGGACCCAGTACTTC. It is translated as CASSLGPDRTQYF.

The gene calls are TRBV7-9 and TRBJ1-2; TRBD1 matches 7 bases. The germline gives CDR1 SEHNR, CDR2 FQNEAQ (reference sequence). This CDR3 spans 12 amino acids. The V gene end was trimmed by 4 bases and the J gene end by 7 bases; junction bases not matched to a gene: 3. The CDR3 DNA follows: TGTGCCAGCAGCTGGACAGGCGGTGGCTACACCTTC. Translated, it gives CASSWTGGGYTF. The entire variable domain, with the rest obtained from reference TRBV7-9 and TRBJ1-2, is as follows: DTGVSQNPRHKITKRGQNVTFRCDPISEHNRLYWYRQTLGQGPEFLTYFQNEAQLEKSRLLSDRFSAERPKGSFSTLEIQRTEQGDSAMYLCASSWTGGGYTFGSGTRLTVV.

The gene calls are TRBV18 and TRBJ2-7; perhaps TRBD1 as D (5 bases). Germline CDR1 is KGHSH and CDR2 is LQKENI. Trimming stripped 1 base from V and 3 bases from J, with 16 bases between. The CDR3 extends over 16 amino acids. CDR3 DNA sequence: TGTGCCAGCTCACCACAGGGGATTCTCCCCCTCTACGAGCAGTACTTC. It codes for CASSPQGILPLYEQYF.

The chain uses TRBV4-1 and TRBJ2-5; a weak D match, TRBD1 (7 bases). The V end was cut by 6 bases, the J end by 5 bases, with 22 bases between. Germline CDR1 reads MGHRA; CDR2 reads YSYEKL. The CDR3 sequence is 16 residues long. The DNA of the CDR3 is TGCGCCAGCAGACCTCTCGGAGGGACAGTGAAGGAGACCCAGTACTTC. This gives the protein CASRPLGGTVKETQYF.

V and J are TRBV20-1 and TRBJ2-3; the match to TRBD2 covers 12 bases. V gave up 3 bases and J gave up 1 base; unmatched junction bases: 8. Germline V gene data show CDR1 as DFQATT and CDR2 as SNEGSKA (reference sequence). This CDR3 is 17 amino acids long. This CDR3 is CSASGLAGGPRTDTQYF. For the CDR3, the DNA is TGCAGTGCTAGTGGTCTAGCGGGGGGGCCCCGCACAGATACGCAGTATTTT.

J is TRBJ2-7 and V is TRBV5-6; tentatively, D is TRBD2 (6 bases). The CDR3 sequence is 13 residues long. Trimming cost V 4 bases and J 7 bases, with 15 bases left between them. The germline V gene has CDR1 SGHDT and CDR2 YYEEEE. In DNA, the CDR3 is TGTGCCAGCAGCCTTAGGACTAACCGAGAGCAGTACGTC. Protein: CASSLRTNREQYV.

This chain uses TRBV2 with TRBJ1-4; tentative D call: TRBD1 (6 bases). This CDR3 is built from 15 residues. The ends were cut back, 7 bases at V and 0 bases at J, with 12 bases in the middle. Germline CDR1 SNHLY, CDR2 FYNNEI. The DNA of the CDR3 is TGTGCCAGCACCGGACAGACCACAACTAATGAAAAACTGTTTTTT. It encodes CASTGQTTTNEKLFF.

This chain joins TRBV4-1 and TRBJ1-4; D is perhaps TRBD1 (5 bases). The ends were cut back, 4 bases at V and 7 bases at J, with 16 bases in the middle. The CDR3 length is 15 residues. The germline V gene has CDR1 MGHRA and CDR2 YSYEKL. CDR3: CASSPKAGGIEKLFF. The CDR3, as DNA: TGCGCCAGCAGCCCAAAAGCGGGGGGGATTGAAAAACTGTTTTTT.

The chain uses TRBV27 and TRBJ2-3, with 7 positions matching TRBD1. CDR1 MNHEY and CDR2 SMNVEV come from the germline V gene (reference sequence). This CDR3 comprises 15 residues. V lost 6 bases, J lost 4 bases, and 10 bases stayed unmatched. The CDR3 bases are TGTGCCAGCAGGCTCAGGACAGGTGCGCCAGATACGCAGTATTTT. The encoded protein is CASRLRTGAPDTQYF.

As concerns this clone: The identical CDR3 is also encoded by other nucleotide sequences in the sample. This chain connects TRBV6-5 to TRBJ2-3; D may be TRBD2 (6 bases). The CDR3 spans 14 residues. The germline gives CDR1 MNHEY, CDR2 SVGAGI. V was clipped by 6 bases and J by 2 bases, with 12 bases between them. The CDR3 loop is CASSLGRHTDTQYF. The CDR3 DNA is TGTGCCAGCAGCCTGGGGAGGCACACAGATACGCAGTATTTT.

The chain combines TRBV11-2 with TRBJ2-7; 7 bases fit TRBD1. Trimming at V came to 5 bases and at J to 5 bases, leaving 18 bases not matched to a gene. There are 17 residues in the CDR3. CDR1 and CDR2 (germline): SGHAT, FQNNGV. This chain's CDR3 is CASSPSNRGPQGDEQYF. CDR3 DNA sequence: TGTGCCAGCAGCCCATCCAACAGGGGACCCCAGGGGGACGAGCAGTACTTC.